The 7 T cell receptor beta chains below come from one sample, sequenced in a study of PD-L1 blockade in urothelial cancer (dated by TCRdb to the late 2010s). The library was generated by the immunoSEQ multiplex PCR assay. TCRdb obtained this table from immuneACCESS and retained in-frame rearrangements with V and J assigned. These tables miss some clones; where compared with another copy, unresolved V genes account for less than half of the shortfall, and the remainder is unexplained. The sample profile shows roughly 60,000 clones; over 75% of them were found once. The ten largest clones add up to around 4.5% of the sample. Specimen: PBMCs, collected around atezolizumab (anti-PD-L1) treatment. Receptors originate from a man in his 70s with urothelial cancer.

This clone was found a few times. The rearrangement joins TRBV27 to TRBJ2-1, with 10 positions matching TRBD2. Unmatched junction bases numbered 13, after V lost 5 bases and J lost 6 bases. The CDR3 has 17 residues. Germline CDR1 reads MNHEY; CDR2 reads SMNVEV (reference sequence). The CDR3 sequence is CASSPAVLAGVGNEQFF. The CDR3 coding sequence is TGTGCCAGCAGTCCGGCCGTCCTAGCGGGAGTCGGCAATGAGCAGTTCTTC.

The chain joins TRBV9 to TRBJ2-7, with D perhaps matching TRBD1 (6 bases). CDR3 length equals 16 residues. The V gene's germline CDR1 is SGDLS and CDR2 YYNGEE. Trimming removed 3 bases at V and 7 bases at J, with 23 bases between. The CDR3 protein is CASSGALGTSTLEQYF. Written as DNA, the CDR3 is TGTGCCAGCAGCGGAGCCCTCGGGACATCTACGTTAGAGCAGTACTTC.

This chain connects TRBV28 to TRBJ1-4; D may be TRBD1 (6 bases). Looked up from germline, CDR1 is MDHEN and CDR2 is SYDVKM. This CDR3 contains 16 residues. Between the trimmed V and J ends, which lost 5 bases and 2 bases, there was a span of 15 bases. The CDR3 loop reads CASSPHRERTNEKLFF. The DNA for the CDR3 is TGTGCCAGCAGTCCACACAGGGAGAGGACTAATGAAAAACTGTTTTTT.

The V call is TRBV5-1, the J call TRBJ1-4, with D hard to call. The CDR3 consists of 15 residues. V shed 1 base and J shed 0 bases, with 7 bases lying between them. Per germline, CDR1 SGHRS and CDR2 YFSETQ. CDR3 sequence (DNA): TGCGCCAGCAGCTTGTTGACACCAACTAATGAAAAACTGTTTTTT. It encodes CASSLLTPTNEKLFF.

The gene calls are TRBV5-1 and TRBJ2-7; 9 nucleotides agree with TRBD1. CDR3 length: 14 amino acids. Germline-derived CDR1 and CDR2 are SGHRS and YFSETQ. Trimming removed 3 bases from V and 3 bases from J; junction bases left unmatched: 4. The CDR3, as DNA: TGCGCCAGCAGCTCGACAGGGGGGATCTACGAGCAGTACTTC. Residues: CASSSTGGIYEQYF. The whole variable domain, remainder taken from reference TRBV5-1 and TRBJ2-7, is KAGVTQTPRYLIKTRGQQVTLSCSPISGHRSVSWYQQTPGQGLQFLFEYFSETQRNKGNFPGRFSGRQFSNSRSEMNVSTLELGDSALYLCASSSTGGIYEQYFGPGTRLTVT.

Only a few counts were recorded for this clone. The chain links TRBV6-4 to TRBJ1-1; perhaps TRBD1 as D (6 bases). Germline V gene lookup returns CDR1 MRHNA and CDR2 SNTAGT. The CDR3 consists of 17 residues. The V end was cut by 6 bases, the J end by 9 bases, with 29 bases between. The CDR3 DNA reads TGTGCCAGCAGGGGGCGGACACTAGGACAGATTCTTTACAAAGCTTTCTTT. This translates into CASRGRTLGQILYKAFF.

J is TRBJ1-2 and V is TRBV18; 11 bases match TRBD1. Trimming took 3 bases from V and 3 from J; bases not matched to a gene: 12. The CDR3 consists of 18 residues. Germline V lookup: CDR1 KGHSH, CDR2 LQKENI. Here the CDR3 reads CASSPQVAGQGADYGYTF. The CDR3 DNA is TGTGCCAGCTCACCCCAAGTAGCAGGACAGGGGGCGGACTATGGCTACACCTTC.